This T cell receptor (beta chain) appears in the sequencing data of a study of vaccination effects on CD4 cells after COVID-19. Notes on the study in general: Clones arising from infection and from vaccination showed marked clonal contraction late after vaccination.

This CDR3 has 13 amino acids. Looked up from germline, CDR1 is GTSNPN and CDR2 is SVGIG (reference sequence). V shed 1 base and J 9 bases; nucleotides not matched to a gene: 8. Data came from immunoSEQ multiplex PCR; TCRdb stores just in-frame clones and leaves some out. This sample has roughly 68,000 clones, with about 67% found just once. Notes on this clone: Antigen unknown.

Pools of viral peptides were used by the ViraFEST assay to expand antigen-specific CD4+ T cells ahead of sequencing. The authors isolated CD4+ T cells after roughly eleven days of culture. The vaccine given was either BNT162b2 or mRNA-1273, in two doses. Nobody among the vaccine recipients had prior SARS-CoV-2 infection (nucleocapsid antibodies were negative). The rearrangement uses TRBV30 and TRBJ1-2; 7 bases agree with TRBD1. The sequenced sample was CD4+ T cells from PBMCs cultured with HCoV-229E spike peptides, obtained after COVID-19 vaccination. This receptor was taken from a human donor who received a COVID-19 vaccine. The DNA of the CDR3 is TGTGCCTGGAGTGCCCCGGTACAGGGGCGCTACACCTTC. Translating gives CAWSAPVQGRYTF.